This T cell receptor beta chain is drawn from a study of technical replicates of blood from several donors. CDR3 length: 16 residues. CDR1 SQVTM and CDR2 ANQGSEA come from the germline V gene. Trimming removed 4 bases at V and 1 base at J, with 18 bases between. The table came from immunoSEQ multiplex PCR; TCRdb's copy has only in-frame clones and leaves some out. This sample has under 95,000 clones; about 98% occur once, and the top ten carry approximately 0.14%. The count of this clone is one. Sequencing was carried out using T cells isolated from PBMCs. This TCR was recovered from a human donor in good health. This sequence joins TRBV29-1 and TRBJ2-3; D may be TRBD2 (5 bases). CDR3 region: CSVGVLGAVGTDTQYF. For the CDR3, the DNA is TGCAGCGTTGGGGTTCTGGGAGCAGTGGGCACAGATACGCAGTATTTT.